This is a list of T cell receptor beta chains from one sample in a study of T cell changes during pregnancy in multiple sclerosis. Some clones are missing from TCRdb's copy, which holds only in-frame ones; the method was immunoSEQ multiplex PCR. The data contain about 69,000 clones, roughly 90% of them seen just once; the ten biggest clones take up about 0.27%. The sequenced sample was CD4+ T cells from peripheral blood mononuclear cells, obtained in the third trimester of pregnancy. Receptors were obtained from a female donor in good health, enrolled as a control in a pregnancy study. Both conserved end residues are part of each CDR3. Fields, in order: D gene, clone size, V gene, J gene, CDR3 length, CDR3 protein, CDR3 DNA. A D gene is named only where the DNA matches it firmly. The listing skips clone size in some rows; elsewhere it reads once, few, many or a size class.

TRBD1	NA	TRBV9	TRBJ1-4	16	CASSVDYAGGSEKLFF	TGTGCCAGCAGCGTAGACTATGCAGGGGGAAGTGAAAAACTGTTTTTT
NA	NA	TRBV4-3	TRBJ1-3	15	CASSQDSGPGNTIYF	TGCGCCAGCAGCCAAGATTCAGGGCCGGGAAACACCATATATTTT
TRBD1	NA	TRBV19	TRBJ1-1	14	CASSIEGQGSEAFF	TGTGCCAGTAGTATAGAGGGACAGGGTTCTGAAGCTTTCTTT
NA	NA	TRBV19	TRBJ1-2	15	CASTRGVSANYGYTF	TGTGCCAGTACCCGGGGGGTCAGCGCTAACTATGGCTACACCTTC
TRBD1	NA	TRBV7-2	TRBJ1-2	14	CASSSQGAYNGYTF	TGTGCCAGCAGCTCTCAGGGGGCGTATAATGGCTACACCTTC
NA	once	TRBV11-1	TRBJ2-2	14	CASSLDGNTGELFF	TGTGCCAGCAGTCTAGACGGTAACACCGGGGAGCTGTTTTTT
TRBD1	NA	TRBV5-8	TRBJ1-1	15	CASRSAGTENTEAFF	TGTGCCAGCAGAAGTGCCGGGACAGAGAACACTGAAGCTTTCTTT
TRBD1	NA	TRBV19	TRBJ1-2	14	CATSPQGVSYGYTF	TGTGCCACTTCCCCCCAGGGGGTAAGCTATGGCTACACCTTC
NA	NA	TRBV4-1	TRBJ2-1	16	CASSQDTWSGRETQFF	TGCGCCAGCAGCCAAGATACGTGGTCCGGGCGGGAAACGCAGTTCTTC
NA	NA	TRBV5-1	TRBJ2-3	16	CASSFRYESGTDTQYF	TGCGCCAGCAGCTTTAGGTACGAAAGCGGCACAGATACGCAGTATTTT
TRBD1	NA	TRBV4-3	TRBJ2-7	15	CASSQAGQGTYEQYF	TGCGCCAGCAGCCAAGCAGGACAGGGAACCTACGAGCAGTACTTC
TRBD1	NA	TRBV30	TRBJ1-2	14	CAWSVQDRGTGYTF	TGTGCCTGGAGTGTACAGGACAGGGGGACTGGCTACACCTTC
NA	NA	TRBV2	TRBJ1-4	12	CASRLGGEKLFF	TGTGCCAGCAGATTAGGGGGTGAAAAACTGTTTTTT
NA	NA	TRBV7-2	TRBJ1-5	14	CASSPTGLNQPQHF	TGTGCCAGCAGCCCTACAGGCCTAAATCAGCCCCAGCATTTT
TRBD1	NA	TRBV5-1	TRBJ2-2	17	CASSLQGAGANTGELFF	TGCGCCAGCAGCTTACAGGGGGCTGGTGCGAACACCGGGGAGCTGTTTTTT
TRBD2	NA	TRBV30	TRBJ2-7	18	CAWSQQRGGRISSYEQYF	TGTGCCTGGAGTCAACAGCGGGGAGGGAGGATTTCTAGCTACGAGCAGTACTTC
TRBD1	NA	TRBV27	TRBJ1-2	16	CASTTWDRGLFNGYTF	TGTGCCAGCACCACTTGGGACAGGGGGCTGTTTAATGGCTACACCTTC
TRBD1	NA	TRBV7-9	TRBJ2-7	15	CASSFKWDSPYEQYF	TGTGCCAGCAGCTTCAAATGGGACAGCCCCTACGAGCAGTACTTC
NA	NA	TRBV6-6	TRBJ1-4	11	CATQTYRELFF	TGTGCCACCCAGACCTACAGGGAACTGTTTTTT
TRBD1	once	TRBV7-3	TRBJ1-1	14	CASSPRGQGAVAFF	TGTGCCAGCAGCCCGAGGGGACAGGGGGCGGTTGCTTTCTTT
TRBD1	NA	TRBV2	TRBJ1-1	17	CASLTGVARRTNTEAFF	TGTGCCAGCCTAACAGGGGTCGCGAGGCGGACGAACACTGAAGCTTTCTTT
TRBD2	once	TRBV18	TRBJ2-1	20	CASSLSLATSGGAGGNEQFF	TGTGCCAGCTCACTCTCCCTTGCGACTAGCGGGGGGGCAGGTGGGAATGAGCAGTTCTTC
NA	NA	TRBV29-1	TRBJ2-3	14	CSVEWQSSTDTQYF	TGCAGCGTTGAGTGGCAGTCTAGCACAGATACGCAGTATTTT
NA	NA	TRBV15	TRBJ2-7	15	CATSRDPGITYEQYF	TGTGCCACCAGCAGAGATCCCGGGATTACTTACGAGCAGTACTTC
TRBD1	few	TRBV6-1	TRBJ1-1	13	CASSGTGAIEAFF	TGTGCCAGCAGTGGAACAGGGGCGATTGAAGCTTTCTTT
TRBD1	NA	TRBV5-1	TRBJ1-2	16	CASSFFGRQGTGGYTF	TGCGCCAGCAGCTTTTTCGGTCGACAGGGGACGGGTGGCTACACCTTC
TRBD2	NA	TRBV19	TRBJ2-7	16	CASSILETSGAYEQYF	TGTGCCAGTAGTATCCTCGAGACTAGCGGGGCCTACGAGCAGTACTTC
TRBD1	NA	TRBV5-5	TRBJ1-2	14	CASSHLTGIYGYTF	TGTGCCAGCAGCCACCTGACAGGGATCTATGGCTACACCTTC
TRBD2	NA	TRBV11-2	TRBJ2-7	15	CASSLDPGGTYEQYF	TGTGCCAGCAGCTTAGATCCGGGGGGAACATACGAGCAGTACTTC
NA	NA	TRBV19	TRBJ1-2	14	CASTDGAGDYGYTF	TGTGCCAGTACTGATGGCGCGGGGGACTATGGCTACACCTTC
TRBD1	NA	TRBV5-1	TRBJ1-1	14	CASSLEGDRLEAFF	TGCGCCAGCAGCTTGGAGGGGGACAGACTTGAAGCTTTCTTT